The rows below give T cell receptor beta chains drawn from one sample of a study of blood T cell repertoires in COVID-19. Repertoires were generated with immunoSEQ multiplex PCR, while TCRdb's copy carries only in-frame clones and drops some. The profile covers 62,000 or so clones, with more than 75% appearing a single time and approximately 5.1% taken by the ten largest. Sequences were obtained from peripheral blood. All receptors derive from a human donor in a cohort sampled during active COVID-19. Both conserved end residues are part of each CDR3. D genes are given only for firm matches. The listing skips clone size in some rows; elsewhere it reads once, few, many or a size class.

V gene: TRBV6-6
J gene: TRBJ1-3
D gene: TRBD1
clone size: .
CDR3 DNA: TGTGCCAGCAGTACGACAGGGGTCCACTCTGGAAACACCATATATTTT
CDR3 protein: CASSTTGVHSGNTIYF

V gene: TRBV18
J gene: TRBJ1-3
D gene: .
clone size: once
CDR3 DNA: TGTGCCAGCTGGAGAACGACTGCTGGAAACACCATATATTTT
CDR3 protein: CASWRTTAGNTIYF

V gene: TRBV5-1
J gene: TRBJ2-3
D gene: TRBD1
clone size: .
CDR3 DNA: TGCGCCAGCAGCCAAGGGACAGGGATAGATACGCAGTATTTT
CDR3 protein: CASSQGTGIDTQYF

V gene: TRBV28
J gene: TRBJ2-5
D gene: TRBD2
clone size: .
CDR3 DNA: TGTGCCAGCAGTTTGGGGGCGGGGGGGGTAGAGACCCAGTACTTC
CDR3 protein: CASSLGAGGVETQYF

V gene: TRBV6-5
J gene: TRBJ2-3
D gene: .
clone size: .
CDR3 DNA: TGTGCCAGCAGTTACTTAGCAGGACTTAGCACAGATACGCAGTATTTT
CDR3 protein: CASSYLAGLSTDTQYF

V gene: TRBV19
J gene: TRBJ2-7
D gene: TRBD1
clone size: .
CDR3 DNA: TGTGCCAGTAGTATAGGGACAGGCCTTACCTACGAGCAGTACTTC
CDR3 protein: CASSIGTGLTYEQYF

V gene: TRBV28
J gene: TRBJ1-5
D gene: .
clone size: once
CDR3 DNA: TGTGCCAGCACCCCGGTACAGTATCAGCCCCAGCATTTT
CDR3 protein: CASTPVQYQPQHF

V gene: TRBV9
J gene: TRBJ1-6
D gene: TRBD1
clone size: few
CDR3 DNA: TGTGCCAGCAGCCCAGAGGGACAGGCAGATTCACCCCTCCACTTT
CDR3 protein: CASSPEGQADSPLHF

V gene: TRBV6-5
J gene: TRBJ2-1
D gene: TRBD1
clone size: .
CDR3 DNA: TGTGCCAGCACCCAGGGACAGGGCTACAATGAGCAGTTCTTC
CDR3 protein: CASTQGQGYNEQFF

V gene: TRBV7-9
J gene: TRBJ1-4
D gene: .
clone size: .
CDR3 DNA: TGTGCCAGCAGCTTAGAGGCCGGACTCAACGGAAAACTGTTTTTT
CDR3 protein: CASSLEAGLNGKLFF

V gene: TRBV4-1
J gene: TRBJ2-2
D gene: TRBD2
clone size: once
CDR3 DNA: TGCGCCAGCAGACAAGAAATAACTAGCGGGGGAAACACCGGGGAGCTGTTTTTT
CDR3 protein: CASRQEITSGGNTGELFF

V gene: TRBV4-1
J gene: TRBJ2-2
D gene: .
clone size: .
CDR3 DNA: TGCGCCAGCAGCCAAGTCACCGGGGCGGGGACCGGGGAGCTGTTTTTT
CDR3 protein: CASSQVTGAGTGELFF

V gene: TRBV29-1
J gene: TRBJ2-3
D gene: .
clone size: .
CDR3 DNA: TGCAGCGTTGAACGCAGGGCGACAGATACGCAGTATTTT
CDR3 protein: CSVERRATDTQYF

V gene: TRBV7-3
J gene: TRBJ2-1
D gene: TRBD1
clone size: .
CDR3 DNA: TGTGCCAGCAGTTCCGGGACAGGGGGTGAGCAGTTCTTC
CDR3 protein: CASSSGTGGEQFF

V gene: TRBV28
J gene: TRBJ1-6
D gene: .
clone size: .
CDR3 DNA: TGTGCCAGCAGTTCTGAGAGCTCCTATAATTCACCCCTCCACTTT
CDR3 protein: CASSSESSYNSPLHF

V gene: TRBV18
J gene: TRBJ1-2
D gene: TRBD1
clone size: .
CDR3 DNA: TGTGCCAGCTCACCGGACAGGGGGCTAGGTGGCTACACCTTC
CDR3 protein: CASSPDRGLGGYTF

V gene: TRBV24-1
J gene: TRBJ2-3
D gene: TRBD1
clone size: .
CDR3 DNA: TGTGCCACCAGTGACCTACGGGGACAGGGCACAGATACGCAGTATTTT
CDR3 protein: CATSDLRGQGTDTQYF

V gene: TRBV5-4
J gene: TRBJ2-1
D gene: .
clone size: .
CDR3 DNA: TGTGCCAGCAGCGGCGACTTGGGTTCCTACAATGAGCAGTTCTTC
CDR3 protein: CASSGDLGSYNEQFF

V gene: TRBV12-5
J gene: TRBJ2-1
D gene: .
clone size: .
CDR3 DNA: TGTGCTAGTGGTCCCAGGGGCTCCTACAATGAGCAGTTCTTC
CDR3 protein: CASGPRGSYNEQFF

V gene: TRBV11-2
J gene: TRBJ2-7
D gene: TRBD2
clone size: .
CDR3 DNA: TGTGCCAGCAGCGCGGGGGGGGCAGGGAGCTCCTACGAGCAGTACTTC
CDR3 protein: CASSAGGAGSSYEQYF

V gene: TRBV19
J gene: TRBJ2-3
D gene: .
clone size: .
CDR3 DNA: TGTGCCAGTAGTCGTCGACAGGACCCAGATACGCAGTATTTT
CDR3 protein: CASSRRQDPDTQYF

V gene: TRBV28
J gene: TRBJ1-1
D gene: TRBD1
clone size: .
CDR3 DNA: TGTGCCAGCAGTCGAGGGGACAGGGAAACTGAAGCTTTCTTT
CDR3 protein: CASSRGDRETEAFF